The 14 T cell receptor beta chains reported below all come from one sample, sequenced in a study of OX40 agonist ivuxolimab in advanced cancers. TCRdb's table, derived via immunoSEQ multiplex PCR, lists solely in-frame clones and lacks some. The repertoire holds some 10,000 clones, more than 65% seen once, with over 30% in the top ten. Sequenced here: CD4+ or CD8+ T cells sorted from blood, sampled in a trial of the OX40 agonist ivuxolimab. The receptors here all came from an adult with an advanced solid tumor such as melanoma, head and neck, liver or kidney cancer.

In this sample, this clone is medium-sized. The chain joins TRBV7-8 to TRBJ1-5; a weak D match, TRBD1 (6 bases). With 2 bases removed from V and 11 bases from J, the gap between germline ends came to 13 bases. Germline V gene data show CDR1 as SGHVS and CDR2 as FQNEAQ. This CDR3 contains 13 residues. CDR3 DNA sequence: TGTGCCAGCAGCTTAAAGGGGGTGGGAACCCAGCATTTT. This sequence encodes CASSLKGVGTQHF.

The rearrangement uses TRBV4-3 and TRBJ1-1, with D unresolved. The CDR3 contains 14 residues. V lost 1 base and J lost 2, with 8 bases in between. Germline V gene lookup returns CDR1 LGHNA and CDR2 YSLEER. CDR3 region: CASSQGEGNTEAFF. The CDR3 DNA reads TGCGCCAGCAGCCAAGGGGAAGGAAACACTGAAGCTTTCTTT.

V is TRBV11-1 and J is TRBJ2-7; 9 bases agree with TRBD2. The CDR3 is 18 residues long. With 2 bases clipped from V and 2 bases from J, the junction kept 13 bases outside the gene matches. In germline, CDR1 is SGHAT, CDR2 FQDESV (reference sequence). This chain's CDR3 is CASSLSSGGSSGAYEQYF. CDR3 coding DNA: TGTGCCAGCAGCTTAAGTTCCGGCGGGTCTAGCGGGGCCTACGAGCAGTACTTC.

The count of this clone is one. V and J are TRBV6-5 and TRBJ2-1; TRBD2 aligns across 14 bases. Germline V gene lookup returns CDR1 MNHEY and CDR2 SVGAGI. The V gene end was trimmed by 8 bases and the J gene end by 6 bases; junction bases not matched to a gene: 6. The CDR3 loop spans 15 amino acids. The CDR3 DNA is TGTGCCAGCCAAAAGGGGACTAGCGGGAGCAATGAGCAGTTCTTC. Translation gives CASQKGTSGSNEQFF.

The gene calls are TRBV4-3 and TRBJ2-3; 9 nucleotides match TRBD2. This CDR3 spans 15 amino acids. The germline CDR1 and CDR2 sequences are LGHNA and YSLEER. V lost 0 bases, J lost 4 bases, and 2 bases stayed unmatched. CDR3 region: CASSQERGGPDTQYF. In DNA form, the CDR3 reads TGCGCCAGCAGCCAAGAGCGGGGGGGCCCAGATACGCAGTATTTT.

CDR3 DNA: TGTGCCAGCAGTCCGGGGGCGCGCGAGCAGTACTTC. It specifies CASSPGAREQYF. The V gene is TRBV2, the J gene TRBJ2-7; D assignment may be TRBD1 or TRBD2 (6 bases each). The germline V gene encodes CDR1 SNHLY and CDR2 FYNNEI. The CDR3 length is 12 residues. Trimming cost V 5 bases and J 6 bases, with 11 bases left between them.

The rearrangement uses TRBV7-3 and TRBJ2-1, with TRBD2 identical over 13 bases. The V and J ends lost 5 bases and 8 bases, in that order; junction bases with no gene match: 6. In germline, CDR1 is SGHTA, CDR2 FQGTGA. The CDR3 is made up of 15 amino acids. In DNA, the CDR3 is TGTGCCAGCAGCCCACTAGCGGGGGGGCAGGATGAGCAGTTCTTC. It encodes CASSPLAGGQDEQFF.

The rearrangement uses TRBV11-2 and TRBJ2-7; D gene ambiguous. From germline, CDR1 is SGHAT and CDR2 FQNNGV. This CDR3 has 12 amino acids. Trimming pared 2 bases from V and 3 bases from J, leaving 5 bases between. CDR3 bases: TGTGCCAGCAGCTTAAGGGACTACGAGCAGTACTTC. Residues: CASSLRDYEQYF.

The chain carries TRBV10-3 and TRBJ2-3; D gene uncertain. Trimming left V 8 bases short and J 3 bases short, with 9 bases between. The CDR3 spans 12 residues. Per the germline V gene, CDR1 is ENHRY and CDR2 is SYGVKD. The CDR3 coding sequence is TGTGCCATCGGAGACGGGACAGATACGCAGTATTTT. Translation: CAIGDGTDTQYF.

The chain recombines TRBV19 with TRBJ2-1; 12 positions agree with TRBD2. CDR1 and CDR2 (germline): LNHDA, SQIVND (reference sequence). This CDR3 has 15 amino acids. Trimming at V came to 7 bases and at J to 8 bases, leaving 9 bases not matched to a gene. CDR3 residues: CASTRGLAGYDEQFF. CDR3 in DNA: TGTGCCAGTACCAGAGGACTAGCGGGATACGATGAGCAGTTCTTC. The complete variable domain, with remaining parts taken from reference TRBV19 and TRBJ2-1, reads DGGITQSPKYLFRKEGQNVTLSCEQNLNHDAMYWYRQDPGQGLRLIYYSQIVNDFQKGDIAEGYSVSREKKESFPLTVTSAQKNPTAFYLCASTRGLAGYDEQFFGPGTRLTVL.

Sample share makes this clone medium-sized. CDR3 sequence: CASSLMGGTDNNEQFF. CDR3 DNA sequence: TGTGCCAGCAGCTTAATGGGTGGGACGGATAACAATGAGCAGTTCTTC. This chain uses TRBV7-3 with TRBJ2-1; either TRBD1 or TRBD2 may fit D (5 bases each). The CDR3 has 16 amino acids. V dropped 1 base and J dropped 5 bases, with 15 bases sitting between them. Germline values: CDR1 SGHTA, CDR2 FQGTGA. The variable domain in full, with the rest retrieved from reference TRBV7-3 and TRBJ2-1, is GAGVSQTPSNKVTEKGKYVELRCDPISGHTALYWYRQSLGQGPEFLIYFQGTGAADDSGLPNDRFFAVRPEGSVSTLKIQRTERGDSAVYLCASSLMGGTDNNEQFFGPGTRLTVL.

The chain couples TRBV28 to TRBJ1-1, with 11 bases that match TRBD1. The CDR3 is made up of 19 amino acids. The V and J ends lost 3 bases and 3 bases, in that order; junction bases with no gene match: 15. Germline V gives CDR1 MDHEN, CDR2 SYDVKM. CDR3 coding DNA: TGTGCCAGCAGTTTTCAATACCAAGGACAGGGGGCCGAGGACACTGAAGCTTTCTTT. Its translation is CASSFQYQGQGAEDTEAFF. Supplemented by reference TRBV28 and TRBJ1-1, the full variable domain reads DVKVTQSSRYLVKRTGEKVFLECVQDMDHENMFWYRQDPGLGLRLIYFSYDVKMKEKGDIPEGYSVSREKKERFSLILESASTNQTSMYLCASSFQYQGQGAEDTEAFFGQGTRLTVV.

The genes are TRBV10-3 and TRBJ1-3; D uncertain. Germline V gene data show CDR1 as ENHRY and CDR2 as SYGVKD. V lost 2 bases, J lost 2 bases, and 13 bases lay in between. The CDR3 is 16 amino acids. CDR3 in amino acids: CAISEPWGEAGNTIYF. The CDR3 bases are TGTGCCATCAGTGAGCCCTGGGGAGAAGCTGGAAACACCATATATTTT.

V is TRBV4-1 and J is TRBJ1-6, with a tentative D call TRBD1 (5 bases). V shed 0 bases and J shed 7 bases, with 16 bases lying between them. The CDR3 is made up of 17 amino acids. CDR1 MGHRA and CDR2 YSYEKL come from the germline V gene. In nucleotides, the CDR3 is TGCGCCAGCAGCCAAGAGGACCGGGGGATAGGGAATTCACCCCTCCACTTT. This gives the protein CASSQEDRGIGNSPLHF.